There are a few counts of the clone carrying this T cell receptor (beta chain). Antigen specificity is unknown. These data belong to a study of identical twins. Overall study results and limits: Analyses of zero insertions could be partly confounded by invariant MAIT and iNKT cells. Models predicted less out-of-frame TCR alpha sharing in monozygotic twins than was found. Cross-sectional statistics, not tracking of the same donors, supported the conclusions.

TCRdb fed the 5' RACE reads into MiXCR, producing one record per CDR3 protein. The sample has 1.5 million to 2 million distinct CDR3 sequences; about 31% are singletons. Among all donors, each was a healthy Caucasian. This clonotype was sampled from a newborn girl in good health. Source material: cord blood.

DNA for the CDR3: TGTGCCAGCAGTCCCGCCGGGACCAAGAAATACGAGCAGTACTTC. It is translated as CASSPAGTKKYEQYF. The gene calls are TRBV4-2 and TRBJ2-7, with D perhaps TRBD1 or TRBD2 (5 bases each). V was pared by 6 bases and J by 4 bases, with 19 bases between. Germline-derived CDR1 and CDR2 are LGHNA and YNFKEQ. The CDR3 runs 15 residues.